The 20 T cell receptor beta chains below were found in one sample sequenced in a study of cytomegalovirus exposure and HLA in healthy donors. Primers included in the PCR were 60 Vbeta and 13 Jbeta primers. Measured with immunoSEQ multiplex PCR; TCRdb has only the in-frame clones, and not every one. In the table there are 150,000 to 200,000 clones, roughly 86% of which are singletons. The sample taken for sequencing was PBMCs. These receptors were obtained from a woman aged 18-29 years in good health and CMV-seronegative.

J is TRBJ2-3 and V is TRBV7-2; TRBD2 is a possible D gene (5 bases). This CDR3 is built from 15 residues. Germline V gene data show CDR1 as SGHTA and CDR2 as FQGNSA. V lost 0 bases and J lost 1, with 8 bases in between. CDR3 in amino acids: CASSLAGVGTDTQYF. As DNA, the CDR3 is TGTGCCAGCAGCTTAGCGGGAGTAGGCACAGATACGCAGTATTTT.

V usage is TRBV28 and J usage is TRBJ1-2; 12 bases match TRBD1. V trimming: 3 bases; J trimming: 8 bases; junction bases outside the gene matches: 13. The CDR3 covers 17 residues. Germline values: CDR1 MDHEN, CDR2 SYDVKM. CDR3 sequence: CASSFPGTGGKVRGYTF. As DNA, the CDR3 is TGTGCCAGCAGTTTTCCCGGGACAGGGGGCAAAGTGAGGGGCTACACCTTC.

Written as DNA, the CDR3 is TGTGCCACCATAGGGATTGTCGGGGGGGCAAACACTGAAGCTTTCTTT. It codes for CATIGIVGGANTEAFF. The chain joins TRBV2 to TRBJ1-1; TRBD1 is a possible D gene (6 bases). V was cut by 10 bases and J by 2 bases, with 23 bases left in between. The CDR3 loop spans 16 amino acids. From germline, CDR1 is SNHLY and CDR2 FYNNEI.

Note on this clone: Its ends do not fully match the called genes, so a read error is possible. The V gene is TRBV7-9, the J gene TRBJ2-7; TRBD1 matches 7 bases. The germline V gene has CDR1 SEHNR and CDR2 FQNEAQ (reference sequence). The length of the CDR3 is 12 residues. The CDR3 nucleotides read TGTTCCAGCAGCTCAGGGGGTTACGAGCAGTACTTC. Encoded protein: CSSSSGGYEQYF. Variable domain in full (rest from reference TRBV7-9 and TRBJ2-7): DTGVSQNPRHKITKRGQNVTFRCDPISEHNRLYWYRQTLGQGPEFLTYFQNEAQLEKSRLLSDRFSAERPKGSFSTLEIQRTEQGDSAMYLCSSSSGGYEQYFGPGTRLTVT.

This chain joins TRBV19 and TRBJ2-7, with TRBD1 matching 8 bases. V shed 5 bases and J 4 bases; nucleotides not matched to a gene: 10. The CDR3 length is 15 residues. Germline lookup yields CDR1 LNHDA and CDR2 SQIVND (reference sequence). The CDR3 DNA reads TGTGCCAGTAGTCCCCGGACAGGGTCTCGGTACGAGCAGTACTTC. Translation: CASSPRTGSRYEQYF.

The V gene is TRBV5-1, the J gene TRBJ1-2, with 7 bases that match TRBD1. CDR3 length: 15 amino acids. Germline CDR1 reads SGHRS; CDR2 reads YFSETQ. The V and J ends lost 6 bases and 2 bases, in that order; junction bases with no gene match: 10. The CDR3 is CASTDSGGLNYGYTF. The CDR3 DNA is TGCGCCAGCACCGACTCAGGGGGGCTCAACTATGGCTACACCTTC.

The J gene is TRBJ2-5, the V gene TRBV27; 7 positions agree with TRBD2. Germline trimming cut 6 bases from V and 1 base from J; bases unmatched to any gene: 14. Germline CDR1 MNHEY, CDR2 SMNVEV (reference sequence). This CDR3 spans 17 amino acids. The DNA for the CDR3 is TGTGCCAGCAGGCCCCTCTTGGGGGGGACTTTCCAAGAGACCCAGTACTTC. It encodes CASRPLLGGTFQETQYF.

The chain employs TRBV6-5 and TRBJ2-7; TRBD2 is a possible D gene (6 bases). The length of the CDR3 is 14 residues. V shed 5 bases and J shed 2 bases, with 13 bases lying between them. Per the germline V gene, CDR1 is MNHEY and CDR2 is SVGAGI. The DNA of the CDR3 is TGTGCCAGCAGTCCCACCGGGAGCACCTACGAGCAGTACTTC. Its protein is CASSPTGSTYEQYF.

The CDR3 loop reads CASSPPSTDTQYF. The CDR3 nucleotides are TGTGCCAGCAGCCCCCCAAGCACAGATACGCAGTATTTT. The chain is built from TRBV7-3 and TRBJ2-3, with no clear D. CDR3 length equals 13 residues. V was clipped by 5 bases and J by 0 bases, with 6 bases between them. Germline V CDR1 and CDR2: SGHTA, FQGTGA. Combining the CDR3 with reference TRBV7-3 and TRBJ2-3 gives the whole variable domain GAGVSQTPSNKVTEKGKYVELRCDPISGHTALYWYRQSLGQGPEFLIYFQGTGAADDSGLPNDRFFAVRPEGSVSTLKIQRTERGDSAVYLCASSPPSTDTQYFGPGTRLTVL.

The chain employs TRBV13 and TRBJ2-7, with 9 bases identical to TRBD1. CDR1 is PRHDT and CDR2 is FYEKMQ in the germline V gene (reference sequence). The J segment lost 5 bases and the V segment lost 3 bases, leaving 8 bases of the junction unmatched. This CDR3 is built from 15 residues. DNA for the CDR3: TGTGCCAGCAGCTTGGGGACAGGGCATAGGGACGAGCAGTACTTC. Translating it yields CASSLGTGHRDEQYF.

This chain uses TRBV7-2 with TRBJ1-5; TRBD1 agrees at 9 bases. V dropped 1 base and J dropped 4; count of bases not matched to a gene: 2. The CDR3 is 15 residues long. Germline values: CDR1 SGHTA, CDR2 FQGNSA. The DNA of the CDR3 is TGTGCCAGCAGCTTAGTGGGGACAGGGAATCAGCCCCAGCATTTT. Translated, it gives CASSLVGTGNQPQHF.

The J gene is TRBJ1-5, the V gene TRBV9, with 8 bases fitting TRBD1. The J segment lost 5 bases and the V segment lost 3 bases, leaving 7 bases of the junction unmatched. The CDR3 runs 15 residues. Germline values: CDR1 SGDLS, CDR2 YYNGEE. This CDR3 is CASSASGTGDQPQHF. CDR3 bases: TGTGCCAGCAGCGCGTCCGGGACAGGTGATCAGCCCCAGCATTTT.

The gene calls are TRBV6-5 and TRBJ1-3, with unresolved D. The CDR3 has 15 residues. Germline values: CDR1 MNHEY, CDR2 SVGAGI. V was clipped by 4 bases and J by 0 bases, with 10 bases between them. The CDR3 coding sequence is TGTGCCAGCAGTTCATCCGGTTACTCTGGAAACACCATATATTTT. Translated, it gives CASSSSGYSGNTIYF.

For the CDR3, the DNA is TGTGCCAGCAGCGGACTAGCGGGGGGCTCTTCCTACGAGCAGTACTTC. It encodes CASSGLAGGSSYEQYF. The chain is built from TRBV13 and TRBJ2-7, with 14 bases identical to TRBD2. Germline lookup yields CDR1 PRHDT and CDR2 FYEKMQ (reference sequence). The junction had 4 bases not matched to a gene; V was cut back by 5 bases and J by 1 base. The CDR3 loop spans 16 amino acids.

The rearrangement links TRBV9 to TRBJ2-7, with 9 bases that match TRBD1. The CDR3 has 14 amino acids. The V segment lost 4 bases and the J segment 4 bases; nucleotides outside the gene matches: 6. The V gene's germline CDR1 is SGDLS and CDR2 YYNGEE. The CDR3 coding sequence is TGTGCCAGCAGCATCGGGACAGGGAGGTACGAGCAGTACTTC. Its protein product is CASSIGTGRYEQYF.

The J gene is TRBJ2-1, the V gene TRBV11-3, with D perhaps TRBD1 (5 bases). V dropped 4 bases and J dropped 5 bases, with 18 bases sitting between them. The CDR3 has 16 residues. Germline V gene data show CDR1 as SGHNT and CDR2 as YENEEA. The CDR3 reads CASSSPAAVGDNEQFF. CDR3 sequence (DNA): TGTGCCAGCAGCTCCCCCGCGGCCGTAGGGGACAATGAGCAGTTCTTC.

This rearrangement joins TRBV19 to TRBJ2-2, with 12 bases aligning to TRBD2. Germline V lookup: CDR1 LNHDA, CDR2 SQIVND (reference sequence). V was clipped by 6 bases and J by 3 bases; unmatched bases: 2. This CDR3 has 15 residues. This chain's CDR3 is CASRGLAGYTGELFF. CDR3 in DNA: TGTGCCAGTAGAGGACTAGCGGGGTACACCGGGGAGCTGTTTTTT.

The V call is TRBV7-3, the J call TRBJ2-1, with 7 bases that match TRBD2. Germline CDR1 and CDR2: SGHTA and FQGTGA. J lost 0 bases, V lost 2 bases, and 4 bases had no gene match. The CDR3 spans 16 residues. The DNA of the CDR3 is TGTGCCAGCAGCTTACTTAGCGGGCTCTCCTACAATGAGCAGTTCTTC. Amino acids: CASSLLSGLSYNEQFF.

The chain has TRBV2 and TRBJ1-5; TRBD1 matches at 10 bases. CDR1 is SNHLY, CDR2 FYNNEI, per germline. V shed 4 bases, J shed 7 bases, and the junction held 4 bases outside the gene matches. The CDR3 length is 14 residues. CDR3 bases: TGTGCCAGCAGTGGGGACAGGGGTCACCAGCCCCAGCATTTT. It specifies CASSGDRGHQPQHF. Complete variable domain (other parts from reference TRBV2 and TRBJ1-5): EPEVTQTPSHQVTQMGQEVILRCVPISNHLYFYWYRQILGQKVEFLVSFYNNEISEKSEIFDDQFSVERPDGSNFTLKIRSTKLEDSAMYFCASSGDRGHQPQHFGDGTRLSIL.

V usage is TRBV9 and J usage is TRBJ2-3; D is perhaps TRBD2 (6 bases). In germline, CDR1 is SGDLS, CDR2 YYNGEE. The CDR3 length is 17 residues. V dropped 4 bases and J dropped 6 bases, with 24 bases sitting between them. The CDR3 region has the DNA TGTGCCAGCAGCCCTGCGATCGGAGGGACCAGACGCGATACGCAGTATTTT. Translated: CASSPAIGGTRRDTQYF.